Below are 28 T cell receptor beta chains sequenced from a single sample in a study of OX40 agonist ivuxolimab in advanced cancers. Sequencing used immunoSEQ multiplex PCR; TCRdb keeps in-frame clones, though not all of them. The sample consists of nearly 55,000 clones, around 89% of them appearing once. This specimen consisted of CD4+ or CD8+ T cells sorted from blood, obtained in a trial of the OX40 agonist ivuxolimab. The origin of the receptors is an adult with an advanced solid tumor such as melanoma, head and neck, liver or kidney cancer.

This sequence joins TRBV11-3 and TRBJ2-1; D is unclear. Trimming removed 4 bases from V and 10 bases from J, with 14 bases in between. Germline V gives CDR1 SGHNT, CDR2 YENEEA. This CDR3 is 13 amino acids long. CDR3 sequence: CASSSQNMGEQFF. As DNA, the CDR3 is TGTGCCAGCAGCTCCCAGAACATGGGGGAGCAGTTCTTC.

The chain has TRBV5-5 and TRBJ2-5, with D perhaps matching TRBD1 or TRBD2 (5 bases each). Germline V gene sequence: CDR1 SGHKS, CDR2 YYEKEE (reference sequence). The V end was cut by 1 base, the J end by 2 bases, with 9 bases between. CDR3 size: 14 residues. The CDR3 nucleotides read TGTGCCAGCAGCTTGAACTGGGGGCAAGAGACCCAGTACTTC. Translating it yields CASSLNWGQETQYF.

The genes are TRBV16 and TRBJ2-7, with TRBD1 identical over 8 bases. Germline CDR1 and CDR2: KGHSY and FQNENV. This CDR3 region has 14 residues. The trim removed 4 bases at V and 2 bases at J, leaving 4 bases unmatched. The CDR3 nucleotides read TGTGCCAGCAGCCGTGGACAGGGTCCCTACGAGCAGTACTTC. This encodes CASSRGQGPYEQYF.

This chain links TRBV29-1 with TRBJ2-2; D not resolved. In germline, CDR1 is SQVTM, CDR2 ANQGSEA. The CDR3 loop spans 13 amino acids. V was shortened by 2 bases and J by 7 bases, with 11 bases between the two germline ends. The CDR3 DNA follows: TGCAGCGTTGAATCTAGGCCCGGCGGGGAGCTGTTTTTT. This sequence encodes CSVESRPGGELFF.

The V gene is TRBV19, the J gene TRBJ1-2, with 7 bases that match TRBD1. V trimming: 7 bases; J trimming: 3 bases; junction bases outside the gene matches: 14. Germline V lookup: CDR1 LNHDA, CDR2 SQIVND (reference sequence). The CDR3 runs to 16 residues. The CDR3 is CASKGTGTEKHYGYTF. DNA for the CDR3: TGTGCCAGTAAAGGAACCGGGACAGAGAAGCACTATGGCTACACCTTC.

The chain uses TRBV5-4 and TRBJ1-3; D ambiguous. This CDR3 region has 14 residues. V shed 1 base and J shed 0 bases, with 5 bases lying between them. The germline V gene has CDR1 SGHNT and CDR2 YYREEE (reference sequence). CDR3 loop: CASSLPGSGNTIYF. The CDR3 DNA reads as TGTGCCAGCAGCTTGCCCGGCTCTGGAAACACCATATATTTT.

This chain connects TRBV12-5 to TRBJ2-1; either TRBD1 or TRBD2 may fit D (5 bases each). The V gene's germline CDR1 is LGHNT and CDR2 FRNRAP. The CDR3 is 14 residues long. V was trimmed by 1 base and J by 9 bases, leaving 13 bases between them. CDR3: CASGLAGSGGEQFF. DNA for the CDR3: TGTGCTAGTGGTTTGGCGGGGAGTGGGGGTGAGCAGTTCTTC.

This clone appeared once. The V and J genes are TRBV18 and TRBJ2-7; D might be TRBD2 (5 bases). V lost 2 bases, J lost 6 bases, and 14 bases lay in between. The germline gives CDR1 KGHSH, CDR2 LQKENI. The CDR3 totals 14 residues. The CDR3 is CASSPTRETREQYF. The CDR3 nucleotides are TGTGCCAGCTCACCAACTAGGGAGACCCGCGAGCAGTACTTC.

Worth noting for this clone: Other nucleotide sequences from this sample produce the same CDR3. The V gene is TRBV5-1, the J gene TRBJ2-3; a possible D gene is TRBD1 (6 bases). V shed 0 bases and J shed 5 bases, with 10 bases lying between them. Germline CDR1 is SGHRS and CDR2 is YFSETQ. CDR3 length: 14 amino acids. CDR3 bases: TGCGCCAGCAGCTTGGGCCAAGGGGGAGATACGCAGTATTTT. It codes for CASSLGQGGDTQYF.

The rearrangement links TRBV5-1 to TRBJ1-4, with D unclear. V lost 0 bases and J 3 bases, leaving 9 bases between the germline ends. The CDR3 length is 15 residues. CDR1 and CDR2 from the germline V gene are SGHRS and YFSETQ. CDR3 nucleotides: TGCGCCAGCAGCTTGGGTGGACGGTCTAATGAAAAACTGTTTTTT. This translates into CASSLGGRSNEKLFF.

The chain combines TRBV27 with TRBJ2-3; D is perhaps TRBD2 (6 bases). The V gene's germline CDR1 is MNHEY and CDR2 SMNVEV (reference sequence). V lost 5 bases and J 6 bases, leaving 18 bases between the germline ends. The CDR3 loop spans 15 amino acids. The CDR3 here is CASSLREERKDTQYF. CDR3 nucleotide sequence: TGTGCCAGCAGTCTAAGGGAGGAGAGGAAGGATACGCAGTATTTT.

The rearrangement joins TRBV6-1 to TRBJ2-3; unclear D gene. Germline CDR1 and CDR2: MNHNS and SASEGT. CDR3 length: 14 residues. V dropped 5 bases and J dropped 1 base, with 10 bases sitting between them. CDR3 protein: CASSRGSGTDTQYF. The CDR3 DNA reads as TGTGCCAGCAGTCGAGGTTCGGGCACAGATACGCAGTATTTT.

The V gene is TRBV7-8, the J gene TRBJ2-1; D might be TRBD1 (6 bases). CDR1 SGHVS and CDR2 FQNEAQ come from the germline V gene. V was shortened by 3 bases and J by 2 bases, with 14 bases between the two germline ends. The CDR3 extends over 16 amino acids. This chain's CDR3 is CASSLDRDKTYNEQFF. CDR3 DNA: TGTGCCAGCAGCTTGGACCGGGACAAAACCTACAATGAGCAGTTCTTC.

The V and J genes are TRBV6-1 and TRBJ1-5; D gene uncertain. CDR1 MNHNS and CDR2 SASEGT come from the germline V gene. V lost 3 bases, J lost 3 bases, and 12 bases lay in between. CDR3 length: 15 residues. CDR3 in amino acids: CASSDRLQNNQPQHF. The CDR3, as DNA: TGTGCCAGCAGTGACAGGTTACAGAACAATCAGCCCCAGCATTTT.

This clone has only one observation. This chain joins TRBV29-1 and TRBJ2-5; 11 bases are shared with TRBD2. V lost 6 bases and J lost 5; bases outside the gene matches: 2. The CDR3 extends over 12 amino acids. The germline gives CDR1 SQVTM, CDR2 ANQGSEA. The CDR3 DNA reads as TGCAGCGTCGGACTAGCGGGCGAGACCCAGTACTTC. Amino acid sequence: CSVGLAGETQYF.

The chain uses TRBV14 and TRBJ2-1; the match to TRBD2 covers 7 bases. CDR1 SGHDN and CDR2 FVKESK come from the germline V gene. With 8 bases clipped from V and 11 bases from J, the junction kept 9 bases outside the gene matches. This CDR3 comprises 12 residues. The CDR3 loop is CASDRGTNQQFF. The CDR3 DNA reads as TGTGCCAGCGACCGCGGGACTAATCAGCAGTTCTTC. Looking up the rest from reference TRBV14 and TRBJ2-1 gives the full variable domain: EAGVTQFPSHSVIEKGQTVTLRCDPISGHDNLYWYRRVMGKEIKFLLHFVKESKQDESGMPNNRFLAERTGGTYSTLKVQPAELEDSGVYFCASDRGTNQQFFGPGTRLTVL.

This chain links TRBV28 with TRBJ2-1, with D maybe TRBD2 (5 bases). Trimming cost V 2 bases and J 6 bases, with 14 bases left between them. Germline loops: CDR1 MDHEN, CDR2 SYDVKM. CDR3 size: 15 residues. The CDR3 loop reads CASSLAGASTNEQFF. For the CDR3, the DNA is TGTGCCAGCAGTTTAGCGGGCGCGAGTACCAATGAGCAGTTCTTC.

V usage is TRBV19 and J usage is TRBJ1-5; 8 bases match TRBD1. Germline CDR1 and CDR2: LNHDA and SQIVND (reference sequence). The CDR3 totals 15 residues. V was clipped by 1 base and J by 7 bases; unmatched bases: 6. The CDR3 bases are TGTGCCAGTAGTATAGCCAGGGGGCGCGGACAGCCCCAGCATTTT. Protein product: CASSIARGRGQPQHF.

The chain links TRBV4-2 to TRBJ2-7; D not certain. The V gene's germline CDR1 is LGHNA and CDR2 YNFKEQ. Deletions cut 2 bases from V and 6 bases from J, with 14 bases between. This CDR3 is 14 amino acids long. CDR3 coding DNA: TGTGCCAGCAGCCAAATGTCACAGAGAGGCGAGCAGTACTTC. It is translated as CASSQMSQRGEQYF.

This chain connects TRBV2 to TRBJ1-1, with TRBD1 identical over 9 bases. This CDR3 has 13 residues. V trimming: 7 bases; J trimming: 1 base; junction bases outside the gene matches: 1. CDR1 is SNHLY, CDR2 FYNNEI, per germline. The CDR3, as DNA: TGTGCCAGCAAGGACAGGGGGAACACTGAAGCTTTCTTT. The encoded protein is CASKDRGNTEAFF. Full variable domain (missing parts from reference TRBV2 and TRBJ1-1): EPEVTQTPSHQVTQMGQEVILRCVPISNHLYFYWYRQILGQKVEFLVSFYNNEISEKSEIFDDQFSVERPDGSNFTLKIRSTKLEDSAMYFCASKDRGNTEAFFGQGTRLTVV.

J is TRBJ1-1 and V is TRBV28; D unclear. In germline, CDR1 is MDHEN, CDR2 SYDVKM. CDR3 length: 12 residues. With 6 bases removed from V and 10 bases from J, the gap between germline ends came to 15 bases. The CDR3 DNA follows: TGTGCCAGCAGCCTCCGGGCGCTAGGAGCTTTCTTT. Residues: CASSLRALGAFF. The variable domain in full, completed from reference TRBV28 and TRBJ1-1, reads DVKVTQSSRYLVKRTGEKVFLECVQDMDHENMFWYRQDPGLGLRLIYFSYDVKMKEKGDIPEGYSVSREKKERFSLILESASTNQTSMYLCASSLRALGAFFGQGTRLTVV.

The chain uses TRBV4-1 and TRBJ2-7; the D gene is possibly TRBD1 (5 bases). Germline V gives CDR1 MGHRA, CDR2 YSYEKL. CDR3 size: 13 residues. Trimming took off 4 bases at V and 4 bases at J, with 11 bases between the two ends. CDR3 in DNA: TGCGCCAGCAGCCCAAAGGGGTCTTACGAGCAGTACTTC. Amino acids: CASSPKGSYEQYF.

This clone was observed a single time. The gene calls are TRBV28 and TRBJ2-2, with a possible D match to TRBD2 (5 bases). V was clipped by 5 bases and J by 7 bases, with 5 bases between them. The CDR3 length is 11 residues. Germline V gene data show CDR1 as MDHEN and CDR2 as SYDVKM. The CDR3 region has the DNA TGTGCCAGCAGTCGGGACGGGGAGCTGTTTTTT. Translating it yields CASSRDGELFF.

The sample holds a few counts of this clone. The CDR3 bases are TGCAGTTCCGATCTGAACACTGAAGCTTTCTTT. Translation: CSSDLNTEAFF. The chain joins TRBV20-1 to TRBJ1-1; D remains unclear. V was clipped by 8 bases and J by 0 bases, with 7 bases between them. The CDR3 is 11 amino acids. Germline CDR1 and CDR2: DFQATT and SNEGSKA (reference sequence).

The chain links TRBV16 to TRBJ2-7, with D perhaps TRBD2 (5 bases). Germline lookup yields CDR1 KGHSY and CDR2 FQNENV. This CDR3 region has 15 residues. Deletions cut 4 bases from V and 6 bases from J, with 19 bases between. CDR3 loop: CASSPNPGIKGEQYF. The CDR3 DNA is TGTGCCAGCAGCCCCAACCCCGGGATAAAAGGCGAGCAGTACTTC.

The rearrangement uses TRBV19 and TRBJ1-5; 9 nucleotides agree with TRBD1. This CDR3 has 16 residues. Per the germline V gene, CDR1 is LNHDA and CDR2 is SQIVND (reference sequence). Germline trimming cut 1 base from V and 6 bases from J; bases unmatched to any gene: 7. CDR3 loop: CASSIVQGARAQPQHF. The CDR3 nucleotides read TGTGCCAGTAGTATAGTACAGGGGGCGCGAGCTCAGCCCCAGCATTTT.

Only one count was recorded for this clone. The chain links TRBV5-1 to TRBJ2-5, with a possible D match to TRBD1 (5 bases). In germline, CDR1 is SGHRS, CDR2 YFSETQ. V shed 0 bases and J shed 2 bases, with 5 bases lying between them. The CDR3 runs to 13 residues. The CDR3 nucleotides read TGCGCCAGCAGCTTGGGACAGCAAGAGACCCAGTACTTC. It translates to CASSLGQQETQYF. The full variable domain, completed using reference TRBV5-1 and TRBJ2-5, is KAGVTQTPRYLIKTRGQQVTLSCSPISGHRSVSWYQQTPGQGLQFLFEYFSETQRNKGNFPGRFSGRQFSNSRSEMNVSTLELGDSALYLCASSLGQQETQYFGPGTRLLVL.

This chain links TRBV4-1 with TRBJ2-5; unclear D gene. Germline V gene data show CDR1 as MGHRA and CDR2 as YSYEKL. The CDR3 has 12 residues. V lost 2 bases, J lost 4 bases, and 5 bases lay in between. Here the CDR3 DNA reads TGCGCCAGCAGCCAACCATTAGAGACCCAGTACTTC. This sequence encodes CASSQPLETQYF.